This entry concerns a single TCR beta chain. The data are from a study of blood T cell repertoires in COVID-19. In the study overall: The study drew acute and convalescent COVID-19 samples from the United States, Italy and Spain. PBMCs, B-cell-depleted T cells, or T cells provided the cDNA or gDNA that made up the material.

Those enrolled in Seattle joined during active infection and were followed longitudinally afterward. V was trimmed by 5 bases and J by 0 bases, leaving 16 bases between them. Germline lookup yields CDR1 LGHNT and CDR2 FRNRAP. The CDR3 extends over 16 amino acids. Libraries were prepared by immunoSEQ multiplex PCR; TCRdb keeps only in-frame clonotypes and omits some of them. The repertoire holds roughly 260,000 clones, with approximately 91% as singletons. The sequenced sample consisted of peripheral blood. This sequence was found in a person under 30 with COVID-19, enrolled during active disease. The chain links TRBV12-5 to TRBJ1-2; D is ambiguous. The CDR3 coding sequence is TGTGCTAGTGGTAAGCCCCAGACACCAGCTAACTATGGCTACACCTTC. Its translation: CASGKPQTPANYGYTF.